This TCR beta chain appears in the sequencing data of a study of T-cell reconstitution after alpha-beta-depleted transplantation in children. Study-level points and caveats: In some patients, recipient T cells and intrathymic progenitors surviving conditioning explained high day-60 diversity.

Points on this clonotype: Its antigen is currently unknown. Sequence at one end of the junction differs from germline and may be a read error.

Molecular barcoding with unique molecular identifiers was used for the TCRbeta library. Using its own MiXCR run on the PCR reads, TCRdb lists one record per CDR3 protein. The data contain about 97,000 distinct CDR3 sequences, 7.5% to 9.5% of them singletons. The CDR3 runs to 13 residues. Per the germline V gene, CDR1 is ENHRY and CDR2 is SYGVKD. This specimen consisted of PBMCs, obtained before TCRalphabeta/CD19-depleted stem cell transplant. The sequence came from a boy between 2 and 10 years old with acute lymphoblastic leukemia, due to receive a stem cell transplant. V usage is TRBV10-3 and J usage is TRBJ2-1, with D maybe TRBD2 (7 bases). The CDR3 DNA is TGTGCCCTCAGTCCTCTTGCGGGGGCTGAGCAGTTCTTC. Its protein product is CALSPLAGAEQFF.